Listed below are T cell receptor beta chains from one sample, sequenced in a study of blood T cell repertoires in COVID-19. Generated by immunoSEQ multiplex PCR, the TCRdb table keeps only in-frame clones and is missing some. There are approximately 80,000 clones in the sample; around 83% occur only once, and roughly 2.2% lies in the top ten. The sample consisted of peripheral blood. These receptors all stem from a woman in her seventies with acute or convalescent COVID-19. Both conserved end residues are part of each CDR3. Each record gives: V gene, J gene, D gene, clone size, CDR3 DNA, CDR3 protein. The D gene is left open where the match is weak. Rows may omit the clone size; those that give it use once, few, many or a size class.

TRBV5-5	TRBJ2-7	.	.	TGTGCCAGCAGCCGGGACTGGCCAGGCTCCTACGAGCAGTACTTC	CASSRDWPGSYEQYF
TRBV7-9	TRBJ1-2	.	.	TGTGCCAGCAGCTTAGATTTGGAGAACTATGGCTACACCTTC	CASSLDLENYGYTF
TRBV19	TRBJ1-2	TRBD1	.	TGTGCCAGTAGCGACCGAGGACAGGGGGCTGTCTATGGCTACACCTTC	CASSDRGQGAVYGYTF
TRBV19	TRBJ1-5	TRBD1	.	TGTGCCAGTAGTATTCAGGGGACAGGAAATCAGCCCCAGCATTTT	CASSIQGTGNQPQHF
TRBV5-1	TRBJ1-1	.	.	TGCGCCAGCAGCTTGGACGGGGGGAACACTGAAGCTTTCTTT	CASSLDGGNTEAFF
TRBV5-1	TRBJ2-5	TRBD1	.	TGCGCCAGCAGCCGGGACAGAGTCCAAGAGACCCAGTACTTC	CASSRDRVQETQYF
TRBV28	TRBJ1-2	.	.	TGTGCCAGCAGTTTCCGTCTCTATGGCTACACCTTC	CASSFRLYGYTF
TRBV3-1/TRBV3-2	TRBJ1-2	.	.	TGTGCCAGCAGCCAAGGAGGGATGGTAGGCTACACCTTC	CASSQGGMVGYTF
TRBV10-3	TRBJ1-2	TRBD1	.	TGTGCCATCACCCGACAGGGCGAGGGCTACACCTTC	CAITRQGEGYTF
TRBV30	TRBJ2-5	.	.	TGTGCCTGGAGGGACAGAAAAGAGACCCAGTACTTC	CAWRDRKETQYF
TRBV7-9	TRBJ1-5	TRBD1	.	TGTGCCAGCAGCTCGGACAGGGGCAATCAGCCCCAGCATTTT	CASSSDRGNQPQHF
TRBV27	TRBJ2-7	TRBD1	.	TGTGCCAGCAGAAGACAGGGGAGCTCCTACGAGCAGTACTTC	CASRRQGSSYEQYF
TRBV21-1	TRBJ2-3	.	.	TGTGCCAGCAGCAAAGAGGCAGGGAGCACAGATACGCAGTATTTT	CASSKEAGSTDTQYF
TRBV3-1/TRBV3-2	TRBJ1-6	.	few	TGTGCCAGCAGCCCCACGTGGGGGCTCGAGTCACCCCTCCACTTT	CASSPTWGLESPLHF
TRBV27	TRBJ1-2	TRBD1	.	TGTGCCAGCAGTCTGGACAGGTCGGCCTATGGCTACACCTTC	CASSLDRSAYGYTF
TRBV28	TRBJ1-4	.	.	TGTGCCTCCCGGGGTGGGGTTGGGGGCGAAAAACTGTTTTTT	CASRGGVGGEKLFF
TRBV5-1	TRBJ1-1	TRBD1	.	TGCGCCAGCAGCTCTGAGACAGGGAGAAACACTGAAGCTTTCTTT	CASSSETGRNTEAFF
TRBV2	TRBJ1-3	.	few	TGTGCCAGCAGTGCGGACAGATTCTCTGGAAACACCATATATTTT	CASSADRFSGNTIYF
TRBV3-1/TRBV3-2	TRBJ1-1	TRBD1	.	TGTGCCAGCAGCCCTAGGACAGGGGAAGGCACTGAAGCTTTCTTT	CASSPRTGEGTEAFF
TRBV19	TRBJ2-2	.	.	TGTGCCAGTTTTAGACAGGGAGGTATCGGGGAGCTGTTTTTT	CASFRQGGIGELFF
TRBV15	TRBJ2-1	TRBD1	once	TGTGCCACCAGTGCGTATGTTTTGGGACAGAGTCAGTTCTTC	CATSAYVLGQSQFF
TRBV7-9	TRBJ1-2	TRBD1	once	TGTGCCAGCAGCCTACCGGGACAGGGGGCGCGCGGCTACACCTTC	CASSLPGQGARGYTF
TRBV5-6	TRBJ2-7	TRBD2	.	TGTGCCAGCAGCTTGATGACTAGCGGGGGGCAGTACGAGCAGTACTTC	CASSLMTSGGQYEQYF
TRBV18	TRBJ1-1	TRBD1	.	TGTGCCAGCTCACCGACGACAGGGACTGAAGCTTTCTTT	CASSPTTGTEAFF
TRBV3-1/TRBV3-2	TRBJ2-1	.	.	TGTGCCAGCAGCCCCGAGGATGGCAGGGCGTACAATGAGCAGTTCTTC	CASSPEDGRAYNEQFF
TRBV30	TRBJ2-1	.	.	TGTGCCTGGAGTGCCATTAATGAGCAGTTCTTC	CAWSAINEQFF
TRBV5-1	TRBJ2-6	.	.	TGCGCCAGCAGCTTGGGCGGGCAGGTTGCTGGGGCCAACGTCCTGACTTTC	CASSLGGQVAGANVLTF
TRBV5-1	TRBJ2-3	TRBD1	.	TGCGCCAGCAGCTCCACTCACAGGACAGGGGCTAACACAGATACGCAGTATTTT	CASSSTHRTGANTDTQYF
TRBV7-7	TRBJ2-1	.	.	TGTGCAGTTAGCGCCTCGAGCTCCTACAATGAGCAGTTCTTC	CAVSASSSYNEQFF
TRBV6-5	TRBJ1-1	.	.	TGTGCCAGCGAAGGGGATATGGTGAACACTGAAGCTTTCTTT	CASEGDMVNTEAFF
TRBV2	TRBJ2-5	.	.	TGTGCCAGCAGTAGGCAGGGTCGAGAGACCCAGTACTTC	CASSRQGRETQYF
TRBV7-9	TRBJ2-2	.	once	TGTGCCAGCAGCCGGAAACAGGAAACTACAAACACCGGGGAGCTGTTTTTT	CASSRKQETTNTGELFF